This TCR beta chain was sequenced in a study of blood T cell repertoires in COVID-19. The overall study: Both acute and convalescent COVID-19 samples were obtained from the United States, Italy and Spain. The analysed material was cDNA or gDNA that came from T cells, B-cell-depleted T cells, or PBMCs.

As originally analysed: Researchers report that nucleated cell counts were estimated from reference gene primer amplification. Only in-frame clones appear in the TCRdb table, and some are missing; sequencing was by immunoSEQ multiplex PCR. V and J calls and clone size come straight from that table; D and trimming were deduced from the DNA. Of fewer than 300,000 clones in the sample, under 90% are singletons; the top ten hold roughly 11%. CDR3 size: 16 residues. Trimming took 4 bases from V and 1 from J; bases not matched to a gene: 9. From germline, CDR1 is SGHDT and CDR2 YYEEEE. The V gene is TRBV5-6, the J gene TRBJ1-2, with 8 bases identical to TRBD1. This clonotype originated in a man between 45 and 60 years old with COVID-19, enrolled during active disease. The material sequenced was peripheral blood. CDR3 in DNA: TGTGCCAGCAGCCAGCCGACAGGGGACCTTAACTATGGCTACACCTTC. This translates into CASSQPTGDLNYGYTF.